This TCR beta chain was sequenced during a study of response to subunit inactivated influenza vaccine listed by TCRdb under 2018. Study-wide context: To follow how T cells responded to a trivalent subunit inactivated influenza vaccine, the researchers relied on deep quantitative profiling of the T cell receptor repertoire. Findings and caveats that apply to the study as a whole: The authors suggested that each seasonal influenza vaccination may recruit only a limited number of new T cells.

The CDR3 sequence holds 15 residues, the cysteine and phenylalanine included. The retained sequence is limited to the CDR3, 45 bases, with the frame set at the first base. The germline ends are 18 bases apart after V is trimmed by 6 bases and J by 3 bases. Only a few counts were recorded for this clonotype. Its antigen has not been determined. Within one base of it there is no much larger clone, and no base qualities were kept. Library preparation was by RT-PCR. Sequencing used an Illumina HiSeq 2500. TCRdb itself trimmed the public reads at Q25 with fastp, ran MiXCR and retained productive beta chains. Rows with one shared CDR3 protein collapse into an entry with the most common genes and DNA. This sample is represented by a few hundred thousand distinct CDR3 sequences; roughly 12% of them were singletons. The top ten clonotypes cover about 11% of the sample. These same records also appear under a second study, on T cells expressing NK-cell markers. According to the second study: 5'RACE template switching, by which a universal primer site and unique molecular identifiers were added, was used to make TCR beta cDNA libraries. Three sorted T-cell subsets (CD3+CD56+NKG2C+, CD3+CD56+NKG2C- and CD3+CD56-NKG2C+) from about 8 donors had their TCR beta-chain repertoires profiled. Among the eight sequenced donors, only one was HCMV-seronegative, while the other seven were HCMV-seropositive. To restrict sorting to alphabetaTCR-expressing T cells, an anti-gammadeltaTCR antibody was added in several experiments. For five or six donors, the dominant CD3+CD56+NKG2C+ clonotypes were among the top 10 CD8+ clonotypes and accounted for about 1.0-7.5% of CD8+ T cells. Those dominant clonotypes were again the most abundant among CD3+CD56-NKG2C+ cells in a few donors, at roughly 25-60.1%. It remained unclear whether the expanded NKG2C-expressing T cell clones were specific for HCMV antigens. The study sequenced eight donors, all healthy volunteers chosen at random: three men and five women. A commercial ELISA kit detecting HCMV-specific IgG in serum was used to determine HCMV serostatus. Peripheral blood mononuclear cells were isolated from blood by Ficoll density gradient centrifugation. For over 5 donors, bulk peripheral blood T-cell repertoires were additionally sequenced from unsorted PBMC. cDNA synthesis was primed from the TCR beta constant segment, followed by two successive PCR amplification steps. The libraries were sequenced on Illumina HiSeq 2000/2500, MiSeq or NextSeq, producing 2 x 150 bp reads. MIGEC was used to demultiplex reads and group the reads by UMI, and MiTCR was used to assemble and quantify clonotypes. To exclude erroneous sequences, only TCR cDNA sequences supported by at least two reads were retained. The tcR package was used for downstream repertoire analysis, and clonotypes were matched between fractions using CDR3 nucleotide sequence together with V segment. VDJmatch was used to annotate antigen specificity against VDJdb, with one amino acid substitution in CDR3 allowed.

The sequenced sample was PBMCs from blood, obtained on the day of vaccination. Recombination connected TRBV12-3 or TRBV12-4 to TRBJ2-7; the best D guess is TRBD2, with 6 bases matching. The sequence was obtained from a middle-aged man who received an inactivated influenza vaccine. Donor details come from another sample of the same person, matched by shared clones. The base sequence is TGTGCCAGCAGGTCAGCCCGGGACTCGATCTACGAGCAGTACTTC. It specifies CASRSARDSIYEQYF.